This T cell receptor beta chain comes out of a study of shared clonotypes between healthy human individuals. Turning to this clone: Its target is unknown. The sample holds other DNA sequences that translate to the same CDR3.

Generated by immunoSEQ multiplex PCR, the TCRdb table keeps only in-frame clones and is missing some. Among around 980,000 clones, more than 75% were seen once, and the ten largest hold roughly 0.57%. Points from the study as a whole: Rarefaction demonstrated incomplete sorted-subset sequencing despite large depth.

Deletions cut 3 bases from V and 1 base from J, with 6 bases between. This CDR3 is built from 13 residues. The germline CDR1 and CDR2 sequences are MNHEY and SMNVEV (reference sequence). Sequenced: memory CD4+ T cells from PBMCs. Subset denoted: CD45RA-negative fraction. This chain joins TRBV27 and TRBJ2-5; D remains unclear. This receptor was obtained from a man aged 18 to 29 in good health. Some clones in this sample may be carry-over from other donors' samples. The DNA for the CDR3 is TGTGCCAGCAGTTTTAGGTTCCAAGAGACCCAGTACTTC. It translates to CASSFRFQETQYF.